One T cell receptor (beta chain) is described in this entry. The CDR3 loop spans 14 amino acids. Germline V gene data show CDR1 as SQVTM and CDR2 as ANQGSEA. V shed 4 bases, J shed 7 bases, and the junction held 13 bases outside the gene matches. This sample was included in a study of memory CD8 T cells in hepatitis C reinfection. Study as a whole: Pre-reinfection samples were taken 55 to 20 weeks before detection.

Specified time point: pre-reinfection, 55 to 20 weeks before reinfection detection. No in vitro expansion preceded TCR sequencing of the sorted cells. Total naive CD8 T cells were sorted as viable CD3+ CD8+ CD45RO- cells from two donors. Profiled with immunoSEQ multiplex PCR; TCRdb holds only in-frame clones, not every one. Seen here are about 6,200 clones, 85% to 90% observed once, and the top ten hold approximately 22%. The sample taken for sequencing was naive CD8+ T cells sorted from blood. The chain carries TRBV29-1 and TRBJ2-7, with TRBD2 identical over 7 bases. This sequence was found in a man aged 50 to 60 with hepatitis C virus infection. CDR3 loop: CSVVGGVSGAEQYF. DNA for the CDR3: TGCAGCGTTGTGGGGGGGGTTTCAGGCGCTGAGCAGTACTTC.